Listed here are 24 T cell receptor beta chains from one sample, sequenced in a study of blood T cells in healthy people across ages. A second PCR of 7 to 11 cycles used a sample-barcoded 5' primer and a J-beta primer mix. TCRdb re-analysed the 5' RACE reads in MiXCR, keeping a single row per CDR3 protein. Among over a million distinct CDR3 sequences, 35% to 45% were seen once, and the ten largest hold approximately 7.9%. The specimen was blood. Every receptor here comes from a woman between 18 and 30 years old in good health.

The chain links TRBV6-5 to TRBJ2-7, with D tentatively TRBD1 (6 bases). The ends were cut back, 0 bases at V and 3 bases at J, with 9 bases in the middle. The CDR3 length is 14 residues. CDR1 is MNHEY, CDR2 SVGAGI, per germline. The CDR3 here is CASSYSWDNYEQYF. In DNA, the CDR3 is TGTGCCAGCAGTTACTCGTGGGACAACTACGAGCAGTACTTC.

The sample holds a few counts of this clonotype. The J gene is TRBJ2-7, the V gene TRBV4-1; D possibly corresponds to TRBD2 (7 bases). Germline V gene lookup returns CDR1 MGHRA and CDR2 YSYEKL. V was pared by 3 bases and J by 1 base, with 13 bases between. The CDR3 has 15 residues. The CDR3 protein is CASSQGGRKSYEQYF. The DNA for the CDR3 is TGCGCCAGCAGCCAGGGGGGGCGCAAGTCCTACGAGCAGTACTTC.

This clonotype was picked up many times. The genes are TRBV4-1 and TRBJ1-1; D not certain. Germline CDR1 reads MGHRA; CDR2 reads YSYEKL. Trimming shortened V by 3 bases and J by 3 bases, and 14 bases separated the two germline ends. This CDR3 comprises 15 residues. As DNA, the CDR3 is TGCGCCAGCAGCCAGCGGGGTCTAAGAGACACTGAAGCTTTCTTT. As protein: CASSQRGLRDTEAFF.

In its sample, this clonotype was seen a few times. V is TRBV12-3 or TRBV12-4 and J is TRBJ2-1; D possibly uses TRBD1 or TRBD2 (6 bases each). This CDR3 has 14 residues. Trimming pared 5 bases from V and 6 bases from J, leaving 14 bases between. The CDR3 loop is CASSQGPGANEQFF. The CDR3 nucleotides are TGTGCCAGCAGTCAGGGACCGGGGGCCAATGAGCAGTTCTTC.

V and J are TRBV20-1 and TRBJ1-1, with D possibly being TRBD1 (6 bases). Germline CDR1 DFQATT, CDR2 SNEGSKA (reference sequence). The germline V and J ends were trimmed by 5 bases and 3 bases, with 13 bases remaining between them. The CDR3 totals 13 residues. The CDR3 nucleotides read TGCAGTGCTCGCGAGGGGGGGTACACTGAAGCTTTCTTT. It codes for CSAREGGYTEAFF.

This clonotype has a handful of counts. This chain joins TRBV14 and TRBJ2-7; D not certain. Trimming removed 1 base from V and 2 bases from J, with 15 bases in between. The germline V gene has CDR1 SGHDN and CDR2 FVKESK. The CDR3 has 16 residues. DNA of the CDR3: TGTGCCAGCAGCCAAGTTCCCGTGAGAATTCCCTACGAGCAGTACTTC. As protein: CASSQVPVRIPYEQYF.

V is TRBV7-8 and J is TRBJ2-3, with 10 nucleotides matching TRBD2. The CDR3 is made up of 14 amino acids. Germline CDR1 is SGHVS and CDR2 is FQNEAQ. The junction had 4 bases not matched to a gene; V was cut back by 5 bases and J by 5 bases. The CDR3 nucleotides are TGTGCCAGCAGCGCCCGGACTAGCGGAGATACGCAGTATTTT. Its translation is CASSARTSGDTQYF.

There are a few counts of this clonotype. The V call is TRBV29-1, the J call TRBJ2-3; D uncertain. The germline V gene encodes CDR1 SQVTM and CDR2 ANQGSEA. The CDR3 is made up of 13 amino acids. Trimming took off 2 bases at V and 2 bases at J, with 8 bases between the two ends. The CDR3 DNA reads TGCAGCGTTGAATATGGAAACACAGATACGCAGTATTTT. Protein: CSVEYGNTDTQYF.

This clonotype has at least ten counts. The chain links TRBV20-1 to TRBJ2-3; D remains unclear. With 2 bases removed from V and 2 bases from J, the gap between germline ends came to 17 bases. CDR3 length: 16 residues. Germline CDR1 is DFQATT and CDR2 is SNEGSKA (reference sequence). In DNA, the CDR3 is TGCAGTGCTAGAACTCAGTTTTCCCGGCACACAGATACGCAGTATTTT. Protein sequence: CSARTQFSRHTDTQYF.

The V call is TRBV12-3 or TRBV12-4, the J call TRBJ1-5, with D maybe TRBD1 (5 bases). The CDR3 runs to 15 residues. V gave up 3 bases and J gave up 7 bases, with 16 bases separating them. As DNA, the CDR3 is TGTGCCAGCAGTTTGGTGGCAGGGCCTAACCAGCCCCAGCATTTT. It yields the protein CASSLVAGPNQPQHF.

The gene calls are TRBV3-1 and TRBJ1-1; no clear D gene. V lost 1 base and J lost 1, with 10 bases in between. Germline-derived CDR1 and CDR2 are LGHDT and YNNKEL (reference sequence). The CDR3 is made up of 15 amino acids. CDR3 sequence reads: CASSQGILANTEAFF. CDR3 DNA sequence: TGTGCCAGCAGCCAAGGGATTCTGGCGAACACTGAAGCTTTCTTT. Full variable domain (rest looked up from reference TRBV3-1 and TRBJ1-1): DTAVSQTPKYLVTQMGNDKSIKCEQNLGHDTMYWYKQDSKKFLKIMFSYNNKELIINETVPNRFSPKSPDKAHLNLHINSLELGDSAVYFCASSQGILANTEAFFGQGTRLTVV.

V and J are TRBV9 and TRBJ2-7, with no clear D. Trimming cost V 0 bases and J 7 bases, with 14 bases left between them. The germline gives CDR1 SGDLS, CDR2 YYNGEE. The CDR3 has 14 amino acids. For the CDR3, the DNA is TGTGCCAGCAGCGTAGTGTCTAGTTCTTTTGAGCAGTACTTC. This sequence encodes CASSVVSSSFEQYF. The full variable domain, in which reference TRBV9 and TRBJ2-7 provide the parts outside the CDR3, is DSGVTQTPKHLITATGQRVTLRCSPRSGDLSVYWYQQSLDQGLQFLIQYYNGEERAKGNILERFSAQQFPDLHSELNLSSLELGDSALYFCASSVVSSSFEQYFGPGTRLTVT.

This clonotype appeared a few times. The V gene is TRBV7-6, the J gene TRBJ2-7; D assignment may be TRBD1 or TRBD2 (5 bases each). Germline V lookup: CDR1 SGHVS, CDR2 FNYEAQ. V was cut by 5 bases and J by 5 bases, with 13 bases left in between. CDR3 length equals 13 residues. The CDR3 protein is CASSQLRDDEQYF. The CDR3, as DNA: TGTGCCAGCAGCCAACTCCGGGACGACGAGCAGTACTTC.

The chain combines TRBV2 with TRBJ2-2; no clear D. In germline, CDR1 is SNHLY, CDR2 FYNNEI. Trimming stripped 9 bases from V and 4 bases from J, with 15 bases between. The CDR3 has 14 residues. CDR3 sequence reads: CASVVGRGTGELFF. As DNA, the CDR3 is TGTGCCAGTGTTGTGGGCCGTGGCACCGGGGAGCTGTTTTTT.

The rearrangement joins TRBV16 to TRBJ2-1, with D perhaps matching TRBD2 (6 bases). This CDR3 region has 14 residues. Germline CDR1 is KGHSY and CDR2 is FQNENV. V was pared by 2 bases and J by 9 bases, with 14 bases between. CDR3: CASSQASSGSEQFF. The CDR3 nucleotides are TGTGCCAGCAGCCAAGCGAGTAGCGGTAGTGAGCAGTTCTTC. The variable domain in full, with the rest retrieved from reference TRBV16 and TRBJ2-1, is GEEVAQTPKHLVRGEGQKAKLYCAPIKGHSYVFWYQQVLKNEFKFLISFQNENVFDETGMPKERFSAKCLPNSPCSLEIQATKLEDSAVYFCASSQASSGSEQFFGPGTRLTVL.

The chain links TRBV29-1 to TRBJ2-5, with 13 bases aligning to TRBD2. In germline, CDR1 is SQVTM, CDR2 ANQGSEA. This CDR3 region has 17 residues. After removal of 4 bases from V and 11 bases from J, the junction contained 19 bases not matched to a gene. CDR3 in DNA: TGCAGCGTTGTTGGGACTAGCGGGACCAGAGTCACCTATGAGCAGTACTTC. Translating it yields CSVVGTSGTRVTYEQYF.

This clonotype was seen a few times. This chain uses TRBV20-1 with TRBJ2-7; D remains ambiguous. CDR1 and CDR2 (germline): DFQATT, SNEGSKA (reference sequence). The V end was cut by 3 bases, the J end by 0 bases, with 12 bases between. This CDR3 is built from 14 residues. The CDR3 reads CSASSSLNSYEQYF. The CDR3 bases are TGCAGTGCTAGTAGCAGCCTAAACTCCTACGAGCAGTACTTC.

DNA of the CDR3: TGCGCCAGCAGCCCGGACAGGGACCCCTACAATGAGCAGTACTTC. Protein: CASSPDRDPYNEQYF. This chain links TRBV5-1 with TRBJ2-1, with TRBD1 identical over 8 bases. The DNA matches TRBJ2-7 better at its end, which makes the J call doubtful. Germline V gene lookup returns CDR1 SGHRS and CDR2 YFSETQ. The CDR3 runs to 15 residues.

This clonotype was counted only a few times. This chain joins TRBV21-1 and TRBJ2-3. TRBV21-1 is tagged as a pseudogene. The CDR3 is made up of 12 amino acids. This CDR3 is CASSKSADTQYF. CDR3 nucleotide sequence: TGTGCCAGCAGCAAAAGTGCAGATACGCAGTATTTT.

This clonotype was seen once. This chain joins TRBV28 and TRBJ1-2; 8 bases line up with TRBD1. CDR1 and CDR2 (germline): MDHEN, SYDVKM. The length of the CDR3 is 14 residues. Trimming at V came to 7 bases and at J to 6 bases, leaving 10 bases not matched to a gene. In nucleotides, the CDR3 is TGTGCCAGCATCGAACAGGGGGTAGTCGATGGCTACACCTTC. As protein: CASIEQGVVDGYTF.

The rearrangement links TRBV5-1 to TRBJ2-1, with a possible D match to TRBD2 (6 bases). The CDR3 totals 14 residues. Germline lookup yields CDR1 SGHRS and CDR2 YFSETQ. The ends were cut back, 5 bases at V and 6 bases at J, with 15 bases in the middle. CDR3 loop: CASREEGLGNEQFF. CDR3 coding DNA: TGCGCCAGCAGAGAGGAGGGACTTGGCAATGAGCAGTTCTTC.

V gene TRBV7-2 combines with J gene TRBJ2-1; 10 nucleotides line up with TRBD2. CDR1 is SGHTA, CDR2 FQGNSA, per germline. The V and J ends lost 6 bases and 2 bases, in that order; junction bases with no gene match: 10. The CDR3 totals 17 residues. CDR3 in DNA: TGTGCCAGCAGTCAAGATACTAGCGGGGCCCCCTACAATGAGCAGTTCTTC. Protein product: CASSQDTSGAPYNEQFF. Using reference TRBV7-2 and TRBJ2-1 for the parts outside the CDR3, the full variable domain is GAGVSQSPSNKVTEKGKDVELRCDPISGHTALYWYRQSLGQGLEFLIYFQGNSAPDKSGLPSDRFSAERTGGSVSTLTIQRTQQEDSAVYLCASSQDTSGAPYNEQFFGPGTRLTVL.

The chain carries TRBV27 and TRBJ2-1; 7 positions agree with TRBD2. The germline V gene has CDR1 MNHEY and CDR2 SMNVEV (reference sequence). The J segment lost 2 bases and the V segment lost 6 bases, leaving 13 bases of the junction unmatched. The CDR3 loop spans 17 amino acids. CDR3 nucleotides: TGTGCCAGCAGGGGGCCGAAGACTAGCAGTACCTACAATGAGCAGTTCTTC. Its translation is CASRGPKTSSTYNEQFF.

The CDR3 loop is CASSLVQGVREQYF. CDR3 coding DNA: TGTGCCAGCAGCTTGGTCCAGGGGGTTAGGGAGCAGTACTTC. This chain uses TRBV7-2 with TRBJ2-7, with 7 bases lining up with TRBD1. V lost 3 bases to trimming and J lost 7 bases; unmatched junction nucleotides: 9. The CDR3 loop spans 14 amino acids. Looked up from germline, CDR1 is SGHTA and CDR2 is FQGNSA.